These 10 T cell receptor beta chains originate from one sample sequenced in a study of T cells in women clearing cervical HPV infection. The table came from immunoSEQ multiplex PCR; TCRdb's copy has only in-frame clones and leaves some out. The sample has approximately 17,000 clones, and its top ten clones hold around 10%. The specimen was blood buffy coat. Every receptor here comes from a woman between 18 and 70 years old with a cervical HPV16 infection that either progressed to CIN3+ or cleared (not recorded which).

A note on this clone: The CDR3 goes on 3 residues after the read ends, and that part is filled in from the germline J gene. V usage is TRBV18 and J usage is TRBJ2-7, with D perhaps matching TRBD2 (6 bases). The CDR3 is 16 residues long. V lost 6 bases, J lost 1 base, and 19 bases lay in between. Germline V gene sequence: CDR1 KGHSH, CDR2 LQKENI. CDR3 DNA, as far as it was read: TGTGCCAGCTCGCCCGGGGGAGGTCCGAGTTCCTACGAG. Amino acids: CASSPGGGPSSYE. The complete CDR3 sequence is CASSPGGGPSSYEQYF.

As regards this clone: The read halts 3 residues ahead of the CDR3 end, with the missing end drawn from the germline J gene. The chain employs TRBV5-1 and TRBJ1-1; maybe TRBD1 (5 bases). Germline CDR1 reads SGHRS; CDR2 reads YFSETQ. The CDR3 is 15 amino acids. Trimming took off 0 bases at V and 0 bases at J, with 9 bases between the two ends. The CDR3 region is CASSLAPGMNTEAFF. CDR3 bases read: TGCGCCAGCAGCTTGGCTCCAGGGATGAACACTGAA.

A word on this clone: The CDR3 end lies 3 residues beyond the end of the read and is filled in from the germline J gene. The genes are TRBV6-2 or TRBV6-3 and TRBJ2-1, with 11 bases identical to TRBD1. The V gene's germline CDR1 is MNHEY and CDR2 SVGEGT. Trimming cost V 5 bases and J 9 bases; bases outside gene matches: 3. This CDR3 is built from 13 residues. The sequenced part of the CDR3 DNA is TGTGCCAGCAGTACCGGGACAGGGGGTGAG. As protein: CASSTGTGGE. The full CDR3 sequence reads CASSTGTGGEQFF.

A remark on this clone: The missing CDR3 end, 3 residues past where the read stops, is filled in from the germline J gene. The V gene is TRBV19, the J gene TRBJ1-2, with 7 nucleotides matching TRBD1. The length of the CDR3 is 14 residues. Trimming at V came to 5 bases and at J to 5 bases, leaving 8 bases not matched to a gene. CDR1 LNHDA and CDR2 SQIVND come from the germline V gene (reference sequence). CDR3 amino acids: CASSSQKGAYGYTF. The covered CDR3 bases are TGTGCCAGTAGTTCCCAAAAGGGGGCATATGGC.

A remark on this clone: The CDR3 end falls 3 residues outside the read, so it is completed with the germline J gene. J is TRBJ1-2 and V is TRBV2; maybe TRBD1 (5 bases). The CDR3 totals 14 residues. V was pared by 4 bases and J by 6 bases, with 15 bases between. Germline-derived CDR1 and CDR2 are SNHLY and FYNNEI. The CDR3 loop reads CASSVQGLGDGYTF. CDR3 DNA (partial): TGTGCCAGCAGTGTCCAGGGATTAGGGGATGGC.

Incomplete CDR3 DNA: TGTGCCAGCCGGGGTGGGGGGACAGCGCAGGAA. Translating gives CASRGGGTAQE. Given in full, the CDR3 is CASRGGGTAQEAFF. The chain uses TRBV2 and TRBJ1-1, with 7 bases fitting TRBD1. The observed sequence ends 3 residues before the CDR3 terminus, with the missing tail filled in from the germline J gene. The CDR3 length is 14 residues. Germline CDR1 is SNHLY and CDR2 is FYNNEI.

Note on this clone: With the read ending 3 residues before the CDR3 end, the germline J gene is used to fill in that end. At the DNA level, this CDR3 is encoded by other sequences in the same sample as well. V usage is TRBV18 and J usage is TRBJ2-3; the D gene is possibly TRBD1 (5 bases). Looked up from germline, CDR1 is KGHSH and CDR2 is LQKENI. This CDR3 comprises 15 residues. Trimming took 3 bases from V and 0 from J, leaving 10 bases between them. The CDR3 spells CASSPGLPSTDTQYF. The covered CDR3 bases are TGTGCCAGCTCACCGGGGCTGCCTAGCACAGATACG.

In regard to this clone: The CDR3 end lies 3 residues beyond the end of the read and is filled in from the germline J gene. This sequence joins TRBV19 and TRBJ2-7; 7 nucleotides match TRBD2. V lost 7 bases, J lost 6 bases, and 3 bases stayed unmatched. The CDR3 is 11 amino acids. From germline, CDR1 is LNHDA and CDR2 SQIVND (reference sequence). CDR3 DNA, as far as it was read: TGTGCCAGTATGGGGGGGGGCGAG. Translation: CASMGGGE. The whole CDR3 region reads CASMGGGEQYF.

Note on this clone: The read halts 3 residues ahead of the CDR3 end, with the missing end drawn from the germline J gene. The chain is built from TRBV2 and TRBJ2-2; TRBD2 aligns across 9 bases. Germline trimming cut 8 bases from V and 0 bases from J; bases unmatched to any gene: 10. This CDR3 region has 17 residues. The germline gives CDR1 SNHLY, CDR2 FYNNEI. The sequenced part of the CDR3 DNA is TGTGCCAGCGCAGACCCGGGACTAGCAGCGAACACCGGGGAG. It codes for CASADPGLAANTGE. The CDR3, in full, reads CASADPGLAANTGELFF.

This clone ranks as medium-sized in terms of frequency. The CDR3 is cut off 3 residues early in the read; its end comes from the germline J gene. The rearrangement uses TRBV10-3 and TRBJ2-7, with no clear D. V was cut by 0 bases and J by 4 bases, with 7 bases left in between. CDR1 and CDR2 from the germline V gene are ENHRY and SYGVKD. The CDR3 totals 13 residues. CDR3 region: CAISESFRYEQYF. The CDR3 bases that were read are TGTGCCATCAGTGAGTCGTTTCGGTACGAG.